The TCR beta chain described here comes from a study of neurological immune-mediated disorders (dated by TCRdb to the late 2010s). Turning to the overall study: Among the 34 multiple sclerosis patients, relapsing-remitting MS was present in some 30 and secondary progressive MS was present in 3. Longitudinal samples, technical triplicates and paired sorted CD4+ and CD8+ T-cell subsets, alongside PBMC samples, were included among the approximately 99 TCR-beta libraries. The cohort was made up of 65 to 75 subjects, consisting of 15 or so HAM/TSP patients, roughly 35 multiple sclerosis patients and about 20 healthy controls. Peripheral blood TCR-beta repertoires from patients with HTLV-I-associated myelopathy (HAM/TSP), patients with multiple sclerosis, and healthy controls were compared in the study using UMI-based sequencing. The full study reports these points: The highest TCR clonal expansion was observed in HAM/TSP patients, whereas the lowest was observed in MS patients, even when compared with healthy controls. Across subjects, expanded clones never shared an identical CDR3 amino acid sequence, which suggests that the TCR-beta repertoires in every group were private. No clinical or MRI features were associated with the MS cluster, and the authors said that larger cohorts are needed. In phylogenetic analysis, the repertoires of 18 of 34 MS patients grouped into a cluster of related CDR3 sequences, which suggests a possible signature at the repertoire level.

The CDR3 covers 15 residues, taking in both the cysteine and the phenylalanine. The CDR3 DNA has 45 bases and is translated from base 1. Based on the germline V gene, the CDR1 and CDR2 sequences are SNHLY and FYNNEI. Trimming at the junction amounts to 7 bases on V and 1 base on J, and the germline ends lie 16 bases apart. For the unsorted PBMC libraries, 2 million PBMCs were stored in RNAlater at -80 degrees C until RNA extraction and were used to generate the libraries. The multiple sclerosis patients were enrolled in a US clinical protocol that used magnetic resonance imaging to evaluate disease progression. Peripheral blood was subjected to Ficoll-Hypaque density gradient centrifugation to isolate PBMCs, which were then cryopreserved in liquid nitrogen. cDNA synthesis used template-switch 5'RACE with a primer carrying a 10-nucleotide random unique molecular identifier tagging each TCR transcript. Each sequencing run produced over 160 million TCR-beta sequences covering 15-18 subjects. The RNeasy kit was used to extract total RNA. TCR-beta VDJ regions were amplified with primers for the TCR constant region and the 5'RACE anchor, using the KAPA Real-time Library Amplification kit. Sample indexes and Illumina adaptors were added in a first PCR, and a second PCR then increased library yield. The roughly 650 bp TCR product was size-selected on a 2% E-gel SizeSelection system after Ampure bead purification. Before pooling, library quality was assessed on a Bioanalyzer, concentration was determined with Qubit, and library quantification was performed with the Kapa Library Quantification kit. An Illumina HiSeq 2500 sequenced the libraries paired-end 2 x 150 bp. To increase sequence diversity, about 23-30% phiX was spiked into each library pool. The published analysis was carried out like this. Quality-filtered reads were processed with the UMI-based MiGEC pipeline, which removed over 85% of raw TCR sequences during error correction. IMGT germline references were used for alignment of VDJ genes, and clonotypes were defined by a unique CDR3 amino acid sequence together with V-J genes. Clonal expansion, Shannon diversity, and CDR3 relatedness (CalcPairwiseDistances, ClusterSamples) were evaluated with VDJtools, and phylogenetic trees were built with CLCbio workbench. Using coefficient-of-variation modelling across technical triplicates, the study counted a clone as expanded if it had at least 8 unique UMIs. TCRdb itself trimmed the public reads at Q25 with fastp, ran MiXCR and retained productive beta chains. Entries that share a CDR3 protein sequence are merged under the most common genes and DNA. The V and J calls and clone size are TCRdb's, not the authors'. This sample holds about 74,000 distinct CDR3 sequences; roughly 5% were observed only once. Approximately 7.4% of the sample is in the top ten clones.

Ten or more counts support this clonotype. The specificity of this receptor is unknown. Base qualities are missing; no much larger clone stands one base away. The specimen was PBMCs. The sequence derives from a man between 18 and 35 years old with multiple sclerosis. The sequence links TRBV2 to TRBJ1-1; the D region possibly corresponds to TRBD1 (6 bases align). The CDR3 here reads CASTGYSTGNTEAFF. The DNA sequence is given as TGTGCCAGCACTGGGTACTCGACAGGGAACACTGAAGCTTTCTTT.